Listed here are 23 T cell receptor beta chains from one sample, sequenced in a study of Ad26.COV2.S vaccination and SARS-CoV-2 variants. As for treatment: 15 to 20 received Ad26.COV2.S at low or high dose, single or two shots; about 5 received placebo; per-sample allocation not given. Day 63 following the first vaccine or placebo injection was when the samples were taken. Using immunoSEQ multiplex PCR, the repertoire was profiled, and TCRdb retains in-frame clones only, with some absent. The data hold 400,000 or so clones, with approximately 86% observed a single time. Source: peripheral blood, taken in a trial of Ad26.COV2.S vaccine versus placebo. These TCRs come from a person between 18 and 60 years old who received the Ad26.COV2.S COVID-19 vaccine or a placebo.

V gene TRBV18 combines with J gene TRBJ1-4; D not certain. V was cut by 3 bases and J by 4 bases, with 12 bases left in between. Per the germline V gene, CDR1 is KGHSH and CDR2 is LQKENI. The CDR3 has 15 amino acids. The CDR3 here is CASSPMAGVNEKLFF. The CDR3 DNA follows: TGTGCCAGCTCACCGATGGCCGGGGTTAATGAAAAACTGTTTTTT.

The CDR3 bases are TGCGCCAGCAGCCAAGTTCCTACAGGGGGCTCCTACGAGCAGTACTTC. This encodes CASSQVPTGGSYEQYF. V usage is TRBV4-1 and J usage is TRBJ2-7; 8 bases map to TRBD1. The junction had 5 bases not matched to a gene; V was cut back by 1 base and J by 0 bases. The germline CDR1 and CDR2 sequences are MGHRA and YSYEKL. The CDR3 is 16 residues long.

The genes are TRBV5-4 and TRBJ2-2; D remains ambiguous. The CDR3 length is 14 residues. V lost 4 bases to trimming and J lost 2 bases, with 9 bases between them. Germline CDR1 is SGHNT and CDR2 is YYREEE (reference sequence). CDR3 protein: CASSLGSNTGELFF. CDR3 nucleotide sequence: TGTGCCAGCAGCCTTGGCAGTAACACCGGGGAGCTGTTTTTT.

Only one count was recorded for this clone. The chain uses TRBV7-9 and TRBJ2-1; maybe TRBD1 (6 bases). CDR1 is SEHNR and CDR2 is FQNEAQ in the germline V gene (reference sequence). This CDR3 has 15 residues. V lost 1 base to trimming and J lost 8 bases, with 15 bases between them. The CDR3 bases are TGTGCCAGCAGCTTAGAGCAGGGGCTAAAGGATGAGCAGTTCTTC. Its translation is CASSLEQGLKDEQFF.

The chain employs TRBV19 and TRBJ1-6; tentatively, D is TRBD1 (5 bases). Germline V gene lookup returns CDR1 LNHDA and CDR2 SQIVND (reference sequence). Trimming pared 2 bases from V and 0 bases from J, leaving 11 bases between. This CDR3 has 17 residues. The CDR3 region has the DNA TGTGCCAGTAGTATATACAGGACGAGCTCCTATAATTCACCCCTCCACTTT. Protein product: CASSIYRTSSYNSPLHF.

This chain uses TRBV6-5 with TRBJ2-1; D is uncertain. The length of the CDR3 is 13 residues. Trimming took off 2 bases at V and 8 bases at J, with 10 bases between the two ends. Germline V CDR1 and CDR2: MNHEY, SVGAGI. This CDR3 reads CASSYGMVHEQFF. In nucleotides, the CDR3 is TGTGCCAGCAGTTACGGGATGGTCCATGAGCAGTTCTTC.

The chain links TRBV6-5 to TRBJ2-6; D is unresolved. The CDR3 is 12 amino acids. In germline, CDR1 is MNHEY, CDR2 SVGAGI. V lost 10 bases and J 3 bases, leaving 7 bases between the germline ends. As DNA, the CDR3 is TGTGCCAACCCAGTTGGGGCCAACGTCCTGACTTTC. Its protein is CANPVGANVLTF.

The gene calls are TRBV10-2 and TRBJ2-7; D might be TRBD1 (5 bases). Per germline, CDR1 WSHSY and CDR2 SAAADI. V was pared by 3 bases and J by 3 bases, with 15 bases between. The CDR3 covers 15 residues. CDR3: CASSEPYLQVYEQYF. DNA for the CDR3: TGCGCCAGCAGTGAACCTTACCTACAGGTCTACGAGCAGTACTTC.

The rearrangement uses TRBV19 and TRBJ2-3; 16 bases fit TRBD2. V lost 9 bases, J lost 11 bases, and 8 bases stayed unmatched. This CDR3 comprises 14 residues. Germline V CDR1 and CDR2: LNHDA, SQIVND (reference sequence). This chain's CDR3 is CASSGLAGGPGQYF. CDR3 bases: TGTGCCAGCTCGGGACTAGCGGGGGGGCCGGGGCAGTATTTT.

CDR3 residues: CASSYGDFQETQYF. CDR3 DNA sequence: TGTGCCAGCAGCTATGGGGACTTTCAAGAGACCCAGTACTTC. The chain uses TRBV11-2 and TRBJ2-5, with D possibly matching TRBD2 (6 bases). This CDR3 spans 14 amino acids. CDR1 SGHAT and CDR2 FQNNGV come from the germline V gene. Trimming took off 4 bases at V and 2 bases at J, with 11 bases between the two ends.

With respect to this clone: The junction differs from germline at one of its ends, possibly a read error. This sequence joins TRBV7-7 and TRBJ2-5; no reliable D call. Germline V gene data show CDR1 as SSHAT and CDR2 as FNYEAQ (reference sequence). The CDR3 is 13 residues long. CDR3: CASSFNQQETQYF. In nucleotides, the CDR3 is TGTGCTAGCAGCTTTAATCAACAAGAGACCCAGTACTTC.

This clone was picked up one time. CDR3 region: CASSHVTGVDTEAFF. DNA for the CDR3: TGCGCCAGCAGCCACGTGACAGGGGTAGACACTGAAGCTTTCTTT. This chain uses TRBV4-3 with TRBJ1-1; TRBD1 agrees at 8 bases. The J segment lost 3 bases and the V segment lost 3 bases, leaving 6 bases of the junction unmatched. CDR3 size: 15 residues. From germline, CDR1 is LGHNA and CDR2 YSLEER.

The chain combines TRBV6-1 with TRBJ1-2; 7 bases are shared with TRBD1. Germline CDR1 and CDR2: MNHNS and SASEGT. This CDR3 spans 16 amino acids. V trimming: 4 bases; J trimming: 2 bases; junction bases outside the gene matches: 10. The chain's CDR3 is CASSGIGGLLNYGYTF. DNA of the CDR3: TGTGCCAGCAGTGGTATAGGGGGCCTCCTGAACTATGGCTACACCTTC.

CDR3 amino acids: CASSTTGVGTGELFF. DNA for the CDR3: TGCGCCAGCAGCACGACAGGGGTGGGCACCGGGGAGCTGTTTTTT. The V and J genes are TRBV5-1 and TRBJ2-2, with 8 positions matching TRBD1. V was pared by 4 bases and J by 4 bases, with 6 bases of the junction left unmatched. Germline V gene sequence: CDR1 SGHRS, CDR2 YFSETQ. CDR3 length equals 15 residues.

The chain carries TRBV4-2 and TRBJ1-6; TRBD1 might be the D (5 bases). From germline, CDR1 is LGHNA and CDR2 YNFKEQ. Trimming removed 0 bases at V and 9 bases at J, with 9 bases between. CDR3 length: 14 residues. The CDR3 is CASSQEGGVSPLHF. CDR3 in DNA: TGTGCCAGCAGCCAAGAGGGAGGGGTTTCACCCCTCCACTTT.

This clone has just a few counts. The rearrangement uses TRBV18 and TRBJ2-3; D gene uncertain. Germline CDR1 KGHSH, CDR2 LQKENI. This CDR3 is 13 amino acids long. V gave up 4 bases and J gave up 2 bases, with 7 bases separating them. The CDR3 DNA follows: TGTGCCAGCTCACGTTTACTCACAGATACGCAGTATTTT. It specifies CASSRLLTDTQYF.

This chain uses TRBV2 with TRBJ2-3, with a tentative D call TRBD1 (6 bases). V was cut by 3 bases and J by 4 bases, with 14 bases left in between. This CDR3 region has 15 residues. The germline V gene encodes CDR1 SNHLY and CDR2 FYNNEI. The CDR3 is CASSEWTAKPDTQYF. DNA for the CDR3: TGTGCCAGCAGTGAGTGGACAGCCAAGCCAGATACGCAGTATTTT.

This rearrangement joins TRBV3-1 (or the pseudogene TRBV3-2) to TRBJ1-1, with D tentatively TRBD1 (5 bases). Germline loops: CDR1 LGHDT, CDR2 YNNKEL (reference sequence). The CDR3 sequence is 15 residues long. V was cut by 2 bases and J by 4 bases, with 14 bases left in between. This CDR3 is CASSQSRGFGTEAFF. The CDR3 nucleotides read TGTGCCAGCAGCCAATCGCGGGGGTTTGGCACTGAAGCTTTCTTT.

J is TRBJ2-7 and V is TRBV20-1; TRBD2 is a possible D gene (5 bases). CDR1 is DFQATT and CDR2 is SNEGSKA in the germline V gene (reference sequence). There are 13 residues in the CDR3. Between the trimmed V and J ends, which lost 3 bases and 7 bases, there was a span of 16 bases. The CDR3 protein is CSASPLSGNEQYF. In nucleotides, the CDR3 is TGCAGTGCTAGTCCCCTGTCGGGGAATGAGCAGTACTTC.

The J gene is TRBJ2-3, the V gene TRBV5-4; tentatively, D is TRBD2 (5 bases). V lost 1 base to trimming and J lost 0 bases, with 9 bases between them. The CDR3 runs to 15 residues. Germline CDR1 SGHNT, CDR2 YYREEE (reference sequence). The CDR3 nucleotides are TGTGCCAGCAGCTTGAGCGGAGCTAGCACAGATACGCAGTATTTT. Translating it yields CASSLSGASTDTQYF.

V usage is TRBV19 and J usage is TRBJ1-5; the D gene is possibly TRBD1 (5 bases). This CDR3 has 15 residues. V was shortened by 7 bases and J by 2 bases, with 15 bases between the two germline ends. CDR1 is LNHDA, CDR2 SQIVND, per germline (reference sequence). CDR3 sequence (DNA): TGTGCCAGTAAAGGGGTTGGTTTGGGCAATCAGCCCCAGCATTTT. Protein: CASKGVGLGNQPQHF.

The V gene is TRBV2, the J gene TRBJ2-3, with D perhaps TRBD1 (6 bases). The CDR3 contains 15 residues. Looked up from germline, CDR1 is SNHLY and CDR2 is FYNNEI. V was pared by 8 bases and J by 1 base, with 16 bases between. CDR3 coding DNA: TGTGCCAGCTGTGGGGAAGCAGGGGGCACAGATACGCAGTATTTT. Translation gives CASCGEAGGTDTQYF.

The CDR3 loop reads CASSPGGAPNEQFF. In DNA form, the CDR3 reads TGTGCCAGCAGCCCGGGGGGGGCCCCCAATGAGCAGTTCTTC. V gene TRBV3-1 (or the pseudogene TRBV3-2) combines with J gene TRBJ2-1; the match to TRBD2 covers 8 bases. CDR3 length: 14 residues. Germline V lookup: CDR1 LGHDT, CDR2 YNNKEL (reference sequence). V shed 4 bases, J shed 6 bases, and the junction held 5 bases outside the gene matches.